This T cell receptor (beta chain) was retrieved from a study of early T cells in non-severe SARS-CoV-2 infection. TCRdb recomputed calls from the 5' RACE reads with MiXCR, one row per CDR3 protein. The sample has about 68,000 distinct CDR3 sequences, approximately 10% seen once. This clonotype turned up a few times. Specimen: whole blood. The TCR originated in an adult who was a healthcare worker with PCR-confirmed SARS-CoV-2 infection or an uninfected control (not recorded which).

The CDR3 region is CASSLAGPETQYF. CDR3 coding DNA: TGTGCCAGCAGCTTAGCCGGTCCGGAGACCCAGTACTTC. The chain is built from TRBV7-8 and TRBJ2-5; D uncertain. V dropped 0 bases and J dropped 5 bases, with 7 bases sitting between them. This CDR3 comprises 13 residues. Germline V gene sequence: CDR1 SGHVS, CDR2 FQNEAQ.